Listed below are T cell receptor beta chains from one sample, sequenced in a study of siplizumab effects on memory and regulatory T cells. Method: immunoSEQ multiplex PCR; TCRdb's copy keeps in-frame clones and lacks some. The sample lists some 64,000 clones; less than 80% were seen once. Sequencing was carried out using memory CD4+ T cells sorted from blood. Receptor source: a human donor in good health. Both conserved end residues are part of each CDR3. Each record gives: J gene, D gene, clone size, V gene, CDR3 protein, CDR3 DNA. D genes are given only for firm matches. Clone sizes are given selectively: once, few, many, or a class where the clone is expanded.

>TRBJ1-6|NA|NA|TRBV6-5
CASNNGGNRNSPLHF
TGTGCCAGCAATAACGGGGGCAATCGGAATTCACCCCTCCACTTT
>TRBJ2-3|TRBD1|NA|TRBV7-2
CASSLTGGRDTQYF
TGTGCCAGCAGCTTAACAGGGGGCAGAGATACGCAGTATTTT
>TRBJ1-1|NA|NA|TRBV15
CATSPPVGRVGAFF
TGTGCCACCAGCCCCCCGGTGGGCAGGGTCGGGGCTTTCTTT
>TRBJ2-5|NA|NA|TRBV19
CASSMGRKTQYF
TGTGCCAGTAGTATGGGTAGGAAGACCCAGTACTTC
>TRBJ2-2|NA|NA|TRBV4-1
CASSHIQGKAGELFF
TGCGCCAGCAGCCACATTCAGGGGAAGGCCGGGGAGCTGTTTTTT
>TRBJ2-6|NA|NA|TRBV12-5
CASGLVLGPSGANVLTF
TGTGCTAGTGGTTTGGTACTCGGGCCCTCTGGGGCCAACGTCCTGACTTTC
>TRBJ1-6|NA|NA|TRBV10-3
CAISDGGSRGSPLHF
TGTGCCATCAGTGACGGGGGTAGCAGAGGTTCACCCCTCCACTTT
>TRBJ2-7|TRBD1|NA|TRBV6-6
CASSYSGQGRYEQYF
TGTGCCAGCAGTTACTCTGGACAGGGAAGGTACGAGCAGTACTTC
>TRBJ1-2|TRBD1|NA|TRBV19
CASSLTGGLTWTF
TGTGCCAGTAGCCTGACAGGGGGCCTAACTTGGACCTTC
>TRBJ1-3|NA|NA|TRBV10-3
CAISEFPLGSGNTIYF
TGTGCCATCAGTGAGTTCCCGTTAGGCTCTGGAAACACCATATATTTT
>TRBJ1-5|TRBD1|NA|TRBV19
CASSIGTTGVWDQPQHF
TGTGCCAGTAGTATAGGTACAACAGGGGTATGGGATCAGCCCCAGCATTTT
>TRBJ2-2|NA|NA|TRBV5-1
CASSPIGQGNTGELFF
TGCGCCAGCAGCCCAATTGGTCAGGGGAACACCGGGGAGCTGTTTTTT
>TRBJ1-1|NA|NA|TRBV29-1
CSDRTNSYEAFF
TGCAGCGATCGGACAAATAGCTATGAAGCTTTCTTT
>TRBJ2-7|NA|NA|TRBV29-1
CSAQPSTSYEQYF
TGCAGCGCCCAACCGTCGACATCCTACGAGCAGTACTTC
>TRBJ1-2|NA|NA|TRBV30
CAWIRGTANYGYTF
TGTGCCTGGATCAGGGGAACAGCAAACTATGGCTACACCTTC
>TRBJ2-1|NA|NA|TRBV9
CASSVLRESYNEQFF
TGTGCCAGCAGCGTTCTGAGAGAATCCTACAATGAGCAGTTCTTC
>TRBJ1-4|NA|few|TRBV6-5
CASSYTPTNEKLFF
TGTGCCAGCAGTTACACCCCAACTAATGAAAAACTGTTTTTT
>TRBJ2-2|NA|NA|TRBV12-5
CASVKFGSGELFF
TGTGCTAGTGTAAAGTTTGGTAGCGGGGAGCTGTTTTTT
>TRBJ2-2|NA|few|TRBV6-5
CASSLRGGTGELFF
TGTGCCAGCAGTCTCAGGGGTGGCACCGGGGAGCTGTTTTTT
>TRBJ1-2|NA|NA|TRBV6-5
CASSPGRSYGYTF
TGTGCCAGCAGCCCCGGACGGTCTTATGGCTACACCTTC
>TRBJ1-1|NA|once|TRBV29-1
CSVERVGNTEAFF
TGCAGCGTTGAACGGGTTGGGAACACTGAAGCTTTCTTT
>TRBJ2-1|NA|NA|TRBV7-2
CASSLVRGGNGEQFF
TGTGCCAGCAGCTTAGTTCGCGGGGGCAATGGTGAGCAGTTCTTC
>TRBJ1-1|TRBD1|NA|TRBV4-2
CASSQDRVGTAEAFF
TGTGCCAGCAGCCAAGATCGTGTCGGGACAGCTGAAGCTTTCTTT